The entry below gives a single T cell receptor beta chain sequence along with its context. What it binds is unknown. The data derive from a study of shared clonotypes between healthy human individuals. Study context: The plates for each donor numbered three CD4 naive, three CD4 memory, two CD8 naive and one CD8 memory. Whole-study findings and limits: Among a few donors, approximately 5% of naive CD4 clonotypes were found in common. In contrast to clonotypes shared by all four donors, non-shared clonotypes had lower generation probabilities.

For sorted subsets, roughly 210 ng DNA per replicate equaled 30,000 or so T cell genomes. Clones were sequenced by immunoSEQ multiplex PCR, and TCRdb holds only the in-frame ones, with some missing. The table includes over 1.5 million clones, approximately 98% detected once. The sequence came from a man aged 30-40 years in good health. The material sequenced was naive CD4+ T cells sorted from blood. Noted subset: CD45RA+ positively selected.

As DNA, the CDR3 is TGTGCCAGCGCTATGTTGGGTCCAGCGGTATTCTCCTACAATGAGCAGTTCTTC. It encodes CASAMLGPAVFSYNEQFF. The chain couples TRBV2 to TRBJ2-1; possibly TRBD2 for D (5 bases). The germline V gene encodes CDR1 SNHLY and CDR2 FYNNEI. CDR3 size: 18 residues. Trimming cost V 8 bases and J 0 bases, with 23 bases left between them.